This section outlines one T cell receptor beta chain sequence together with its context. The CDR3 is made up of 13 amino acids. V was clipped by 3 bases and J by 9 bases, with 14 bases between them. Germline loops: CDR1 SGHNT, CDR2 YENEEA. This table comes from immunoSEQ multiplex PCR, and its TCRdb copy is limited to in-frame clones, with some not included. The table shows about 220,000 clones, with approximately 88% occurring only once. This entry belongs to a study of blood T cell repertoires in COVID-19. Grouping used clinical history reported by participants in a survey and questionnaire. This chain connects TRBV11-3 to TRBJ2-5, with D possibly TRBD2 on 5 matching bases. The receptor comes from a woman aged 35 to 49 with acute COVID-19. Sequenced input: PBMCs or T cells enriched from blood (not recorded which). DNA of the CDR3: TGTGCCAGCAGCTTCGGACTTACCCAGGCCCAGTACTTC. Protein sequence: CASSFGLTQAQYF.